This T cell receptor beta chain appears in the sequencing data of a study of shared clonotypes between healthy human individuals. The CDR3 totals 17 residues. In germline, CDR1 is SGHVS, CDR2 FNYEAQ. With 5 bases clipped from V and 1 base from J, the junction kept 12 bases outside the gene matches. CD45RO-negative, CCR7-selected cells formed the naive CD8 fraction, which excluded terminally differentiated effector memory CD45RA+ cells. The table came from immunoSEQ multiplex PCR; TCRdb's copy has only in-frame clones and leaves some out. Here the sample spans about 1.9 million clones, about 94% being singletons.

The chain is built from TRBV7-6 and TRBJ2-3; 7 bases fit TRBD2. Sequenced material: naive CD8+ T cells from PBMCs. This TCR came from a man between 18 and 35 years old in good health. Some clones in this sample may be carry-over from other donors' samples. CDR3 protein: CASSLGEVLAGTDTQYF. In DNA form, the CDR3 reads TGTGCCAGCAGCCTCGGAGAGGTGCTAGCGGGCACAGATACGCAGTATTTT.